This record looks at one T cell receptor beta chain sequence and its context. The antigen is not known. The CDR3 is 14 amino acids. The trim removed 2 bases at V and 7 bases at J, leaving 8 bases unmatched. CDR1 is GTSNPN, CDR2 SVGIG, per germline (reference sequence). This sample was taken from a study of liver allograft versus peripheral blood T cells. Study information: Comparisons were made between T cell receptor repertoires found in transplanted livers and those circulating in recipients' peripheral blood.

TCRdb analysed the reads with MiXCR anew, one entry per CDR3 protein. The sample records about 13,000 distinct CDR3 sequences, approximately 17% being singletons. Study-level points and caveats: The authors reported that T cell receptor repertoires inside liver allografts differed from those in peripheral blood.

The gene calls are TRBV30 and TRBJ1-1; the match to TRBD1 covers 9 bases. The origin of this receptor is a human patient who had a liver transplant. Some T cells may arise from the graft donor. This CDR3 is CAWSRQGVRIEAFF. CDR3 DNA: TGTGCCTGGAGTAGACAGGGGGTGAGGATTGAAGCTTTCTTT.